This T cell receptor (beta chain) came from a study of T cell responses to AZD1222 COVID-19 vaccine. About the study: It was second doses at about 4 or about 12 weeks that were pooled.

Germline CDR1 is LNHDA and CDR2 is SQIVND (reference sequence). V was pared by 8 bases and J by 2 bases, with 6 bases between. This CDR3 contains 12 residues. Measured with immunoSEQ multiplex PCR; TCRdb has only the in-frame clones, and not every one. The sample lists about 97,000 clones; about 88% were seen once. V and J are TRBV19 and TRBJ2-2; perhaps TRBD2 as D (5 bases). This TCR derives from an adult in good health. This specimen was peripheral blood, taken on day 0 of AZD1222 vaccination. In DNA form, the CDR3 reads TGTGCCAGTGGACTTAACACCGGGGAGCTGTTTTTT. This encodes CASGLNTGELFF.